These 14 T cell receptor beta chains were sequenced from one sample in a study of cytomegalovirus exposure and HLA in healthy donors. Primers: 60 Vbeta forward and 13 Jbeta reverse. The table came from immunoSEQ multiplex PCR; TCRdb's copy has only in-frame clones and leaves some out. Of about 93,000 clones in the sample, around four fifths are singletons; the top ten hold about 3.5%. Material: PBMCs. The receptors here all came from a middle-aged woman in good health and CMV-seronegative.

The CDR3 sequence is CASSGSAGDRLKRAFF. As DNA, the CDR3 is TGCGCCAGCAGTGGGTCCGCGGGGGACCGCCTTAAAAGAGCTTTCTTT. V gene TRBV10-1 combines with J gene TRBJ1-1; maybe TRBD1 (5 bases). This CDR3 is built from 16 residues. V was cut by 4 bases and J by 10 bases, with 25 bases left in between. Germline assignment: CDR1 WNHNN and CDR2 SYGVQD (reference sequence).

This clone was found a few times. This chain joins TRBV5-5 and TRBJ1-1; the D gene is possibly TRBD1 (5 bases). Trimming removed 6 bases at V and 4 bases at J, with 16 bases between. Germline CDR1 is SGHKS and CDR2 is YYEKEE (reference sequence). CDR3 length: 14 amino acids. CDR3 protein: CASNPFDSLTEAFF. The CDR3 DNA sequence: TGTGCCAGCAACCCTTTCGACAGTCTCACTGAAGCTTTCTTT. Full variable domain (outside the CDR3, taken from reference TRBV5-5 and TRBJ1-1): DAGVTQSPTHLIKTRGQQVTLRCSPISGHKSVSWYQQVLGQGPQFIFQYYEKEERGRGNFPDRFSARQFPNYSSELNVNALLLGDSALYLCASNPFDSLTEAFFGQGTRLTVV.

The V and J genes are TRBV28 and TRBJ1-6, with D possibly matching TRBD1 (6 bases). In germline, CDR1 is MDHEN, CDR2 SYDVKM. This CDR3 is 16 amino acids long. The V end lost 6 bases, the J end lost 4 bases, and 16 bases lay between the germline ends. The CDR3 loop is CASRSTPTGYNSPLHF. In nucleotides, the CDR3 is TGTGCCAGCAGGTCAACTCCGACAGGTTATAATTCACCCCTCCACTTT.

This CDR3 reads CASSLEYRGDEAFF. The CDR3 DNA reads TGTGCCAGCAGTTTAGAATACAGGGGTGATGAAGCTTTCTTT. The chain recombines TRBV28 with TRBJ1-1; 7 nucleotides agree with TRBD1. The germline CDR1 and CDR2 sequences are MDHEN and SYDVKM. CDR3 length: 14 amino acids. The trim removed 2 bases at V and 7 bases at J, leaving 7 bases unmatched.

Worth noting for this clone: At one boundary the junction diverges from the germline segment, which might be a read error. CDR3: CASSEGGGNTEAFF. The CDR3 nucleotides are TGTGCCAGCAGTGAAGGTGGGGGGAACACTGAAGCCTTCTTT. The rearrangement uses TRBV6-1 and TRBJ1-1; D may be TRBD1 (5 bases). CDR1 and CDR2 from the germline V gene are MNHNS and SASEGT. There are 14 residues in the CDR3.

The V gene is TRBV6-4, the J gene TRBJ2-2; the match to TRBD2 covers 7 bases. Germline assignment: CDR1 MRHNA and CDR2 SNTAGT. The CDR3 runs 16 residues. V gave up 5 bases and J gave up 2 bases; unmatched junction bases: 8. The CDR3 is CASSLGAGTNTGELFF. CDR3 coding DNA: TGTGCCAGCAGTCTCGGAGCGGGAACCAACACCGGGGAGCTGTTTTTT.

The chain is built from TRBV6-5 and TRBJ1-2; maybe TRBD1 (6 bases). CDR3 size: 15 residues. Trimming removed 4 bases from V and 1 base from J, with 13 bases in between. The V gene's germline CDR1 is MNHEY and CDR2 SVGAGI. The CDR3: CASSSTGLDNYGYTF. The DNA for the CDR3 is TGTGCCAGCAGTTCGACAGGCCTTGATAACTATGGCTACACCTTC.

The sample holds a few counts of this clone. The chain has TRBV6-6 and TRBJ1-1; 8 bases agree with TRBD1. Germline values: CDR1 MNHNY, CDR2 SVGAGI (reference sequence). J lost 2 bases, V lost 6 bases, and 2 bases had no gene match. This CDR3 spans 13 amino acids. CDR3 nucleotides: TGTGCCAGCAGCGACAGGGGTAACACTGAAGCTTTCTTT. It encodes CASSDRGNTEAFF.

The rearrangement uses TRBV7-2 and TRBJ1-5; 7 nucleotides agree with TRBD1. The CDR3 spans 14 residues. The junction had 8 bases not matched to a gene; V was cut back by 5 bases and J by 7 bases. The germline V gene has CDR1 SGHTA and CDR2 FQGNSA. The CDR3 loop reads CASSQSGGEQPQHF. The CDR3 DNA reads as TGTGCCAGCAGCCAATCAGGGGGAGAACAGCCCCAGCATTTT.

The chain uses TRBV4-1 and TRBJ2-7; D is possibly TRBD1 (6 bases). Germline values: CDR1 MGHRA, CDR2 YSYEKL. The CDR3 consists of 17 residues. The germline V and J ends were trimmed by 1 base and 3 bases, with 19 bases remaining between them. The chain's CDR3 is CASSQGARTANVYEQYF. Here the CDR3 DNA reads TGCGCCAGCAGCCAAGGAGCCAGGACAGCGAATGTCTACGAGCAGTACTTC.

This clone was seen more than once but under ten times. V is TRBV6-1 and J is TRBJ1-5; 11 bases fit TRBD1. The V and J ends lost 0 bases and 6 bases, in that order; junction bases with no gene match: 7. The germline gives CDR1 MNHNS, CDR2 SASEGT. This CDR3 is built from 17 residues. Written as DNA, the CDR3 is TGTGCCAGCAGTGAAGCTATTGGACAGGGGGCCGGTCAGCCCCAGCATTTT. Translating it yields CASSEAIGQGAGQPQHF.

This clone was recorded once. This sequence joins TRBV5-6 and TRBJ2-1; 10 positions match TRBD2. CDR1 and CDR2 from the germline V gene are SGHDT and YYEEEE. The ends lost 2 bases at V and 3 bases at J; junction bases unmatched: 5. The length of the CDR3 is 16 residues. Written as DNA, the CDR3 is TGTGCCAGCAGCTTTTCCGGGACTAGCGTCTACAATGAGCAGTTCTTC. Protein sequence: CASSFSGTSVYNEQFF.

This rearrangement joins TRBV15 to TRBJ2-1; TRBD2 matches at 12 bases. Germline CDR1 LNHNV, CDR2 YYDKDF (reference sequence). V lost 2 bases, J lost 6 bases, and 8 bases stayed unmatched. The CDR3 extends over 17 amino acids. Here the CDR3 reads CATSRPETSGRVNEQFF. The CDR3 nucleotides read TGTGCCACCAGCAGACCGGAGACTAGCGGGAGAGTCAATGAGCAGTTCTTC.

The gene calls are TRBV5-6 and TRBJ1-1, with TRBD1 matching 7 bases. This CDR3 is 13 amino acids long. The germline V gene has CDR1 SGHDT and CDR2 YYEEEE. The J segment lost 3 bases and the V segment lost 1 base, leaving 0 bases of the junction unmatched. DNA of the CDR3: TGTGCCAGCAGCTTGACAGGGGACACTGAAGCTTTCTTT. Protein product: CASSLTGDTEAFF.